The 27 T cell receptor beta chains reported below all come from one sample, sequenced in a study of cytomegalovirus exposure and HLA in healthy donors listed by TCRdb under 2017. The library was generated by the immunoSEQ multiplex PCR assay. Held by TCRdb, this immuneACCESS table contains in-frame sequences only and omits some clones. Under half of the omission traces to an unresolved V gene where checked; the cause of the rest is unknown. This sample gives some 77,000 clones in total; about 94% of them show up just once. The ten largest clonotypes hold 1.4% of the sample. Sequencing was performed on PBMCs. These receptors originate from a man between 18 and 29 years old in good health and CMV-seropositive.

The CDR3 coding sequence is TGTGCCAGCAGTACGGGACTCCCTCTTGAGCAGTACTTC. Protein sequence: CASSTGLPLEQYF. The chain employs TRBV6-5 and TRBJ2-7, with D possibly being TRBD2 (6 bases). CDR1 is MNHEY, CDR2 SVGAGI, per germline. The CDR3 covers 13 residues. V was clipped by 5 bases and J by 7 bases, with 15 bases between them.

This sequence joins TRBV6-1 and TRBJ2-1; no firm D call. Germline V gene data show CDR1 as MNHNS and CDR2 as SASEGT. V lost 4 bases, J lost 11 bases, and 18 bases lay in between. The CDR3 loop spans 14 amino acids. DNA of the CDR3: TGTGCCAGCAGTGGCCAAGAGACAACCCCGAAGCAGTTCTTC. Its translation: CASSGQETTPKQFF.

CDR3 nucleotides: TGTGCCAGCAGCCCAGGTCTTGAGCAGTACTTC. Amino acid sequence: CASSPGLEQYF. The chain employs TRBV6-1 and TRBJ2-7; D remains unclear. The CDR3 loop spans 11 amino acids. The germline V gene encodes CDR1 MNHNS and CDR2 SASEGT. V was pared by 6 bases and J by 7 bases, with 10 bases between.

The rearrangement uses TRBV18 and TRBJ2-7; tentative D call: TRBD2 (5 bases). V dropped 1 base and J dropped 4 bases, with 14 bases sitting between them. There are 15 residues in the CDR3. The germline CDR1 and CDR2 sequences are KGHSH and LQKENI. For the CDR3, the DNA is TGTGCCAGCTCACCACGAGGAGTCGGGATGTACGAGCAGTACTTC. Protein product: CASSPRGVGMYEQYF.

This clone was seen a single time. This chain joins TRBV9 and TRBJ2-1, with D maybe TRBD1 (6 bases). The CDR3 loop spans 16 amino acids. Trimming shortened V by 3 bases and J by 2 bases, and 15 bases separated the two germline ends. In germline, CDR1 is SGDLS, CDR2 YYNGEE. CDR3 bases: TGTGCCAGCAGCGACGGGTGGGGGCCCCCCTACAATGAGCAGTTCTTC. It codes for CASSDGWGPPYNEQFF.

The V call is TRBV19, the J call TRBJ1-3; no clear D. V was cut by 2 bases and J by 0 bases, with 5 bases left in between. Germline CDR1 reads LNHDA; CDR2 reads SQIVND (reference sequence). This CDR3 region has 14 residues. The CDR3 loop reads CASSIRHSGNTIYF. CDR3 DNA: TGTGCCAGTAGTATACGACACTCTGGAAACACCATATATTTT. The full variable domain, in which reference TRBV19 and TRBJ1-3 provide the parts outside the CDR3, is DGGITQSPKYLFRKEGQNVTLSCEQNLNHDAMYWYRQDPGQGLRLIYYSQIVNDFQKGDIAEGYSVSREKKESFPLTVTSAQKNPTAFYLCASSIRHSGNTIYFGEGSWLTVV.

This clone was recorded only once. V usage is TRBV7-9 and J usage is TRBJ2-2; possible D gene TRBD1, 5 bases. Germline-derived CDR1 and CDR2 are SEHNR and FQNEAQ (reference sequence). The V gene lost 6 bases and the J gene lost 3 bases, with 8 bases spanning the gap. CDR3 length: 13 residues. The CDR3 DNA reads TGTGCCAGCAGTACCAGGGACACCGGGGAGCTGTTTTTT. It specifies CASSTRDTGELFF.

This chain connects TRBV6-5 to TRBJ1-5; 8 bases agree with TRBD1. V was pared by 2 bases and J by 5 bases, with 2 bases of the junction left unmatched. The CDR3 contains 14 residues. Germline CDR1 is MNHEY and CDR2 is SVGAGI. CDR3 amino acids: CASSYGQGYQPQHF. CDR3 DNA sequence: TGTGCCAGCAGTTACGGACAGGGTTATCAGCCCCAGCATTTT.

This rearrangement joins TRBV29-1 to TRBJ2-7; 9 nucleotides match TRBD1. This CDR3 contains 14 residues. The germline gives CDR1 SQVTM, CDR2 ANQGSEA. Germline trimming cut 5 bases from V and 3 bases from J; bases unmatched to any gene: 8. CDR3 amino acids: CSVSMGQGGYEQYF. The DNA of the CDR3 is TGCAGCGTTTCTATGGGACAGGGAGGCTACGAGCAGTACTTC.

CDR3 sequence (DNA): TGCGCCAGCAGCCTGAGGACTAGCGGGAGGGGGGTTGAGCAGTTCTTC. As protein: CASSLRTSGRGVEQFF. The rearrangement links TRBV4-1 to TRBJ2-1; 15 nucleotides align to TRBD2. Germline V gene sequence: CDR1 MGHRA, CDR2 YSYEKL. With V trimmed by 4 bases and J by 9 bases, 7 bases remained unmatched. CDR3 length equals 16 residues.

The chain employs TRBV7-9 and TRBJ1-2; D unclear. CDR3 length: 11 residues. The germline V gene has CDR1 SEHNR and CDR2 FQNEAQ (reference sequence). V dropped 6 bases and J dropped 4 bases, with 6 bases sitting between them. The CDR3 reads CASSSVYGYTF. In nucleotides, the CDR3 is TGTGCCAGCAGTTCCGTCTATGGCTACACCTTC.

A few counts support this clone. The chain has TRBV19 and TRBJ2-7; perhaps TRBD1 as D (5 bases). Trimming took off 6 bases at V and 4 bases at J, with 13 bases between the two ends. CDR3 length: 13 residues. Germline V gene lookup returns CDR1 LNHDA and CDR2 SQIVND (reference sequence). In DNA form, the CDR3 reads TGTGCCAGTAGCCCGACAGCCGTTTACGAGCAGTACTTC. Translating it yields CASSPTAVYEQYF. Complete variable domain (other parts from reference TRBV19 and TRBJ2-7): DGGITQSPKYLFRKEGQNVTLSCEQNLNHDAMYWYRQDPGQGLRLIYYSQIVNDFQKGDIAEGYSVSREKKESFPLTVTSAQKNPTAFYLCASSPTAVYEQYFGPGTRLTVT.

J is TRBJ1-6 and V is TRBV7-8; TRBD1 matches 8 bases. The ends lost 10 bases at V and 9 bases at J; junction bases unmatched: 8. Germline CDR1 and CDR2: SGHVS and FQNEAQ. The CDR3 is 13 residues long. The chain's CDR3 is CATSDRGSSPLHF. CDR3 coding DNA: TGTGCCACCTCTGACAGGGGCAGTTCACCCCTCCACTTT.

V and J are TRBV5-3 and TRBJ2-3, with 9 nucleotides matching TRBD2. TRBV5-3 is placed among ORFs of uncertain function. Trimming cost V 4 bases and J 4 bases; bases outside gene matches: 7. This CDR3 contains 15 residues. This chain's CDR3 is CARSSLAGRADTQYF. CDR3 nucleotides: TGTGCCAGAAGCAGTCTAGCGGGAAGGGCAGATACGCAGTATTTT.

This clone was seen a single time. The genes are TRBV7-2 and TRBJ2-6; 9 nucleotides line up with TRBD1. The V segment lost 4 bases and the J segment 0 bases; nucleotides outside the gene matches: 7. Germline lookup yields CDR1 SGHTA and CDR2 FQGNSA. This CDR3 is 18 amino acids long. The CDR3 region is CASSSDRGFISGANVLTF. The CDR3 region has the DNA TGTGCCAGCAGCTCCGACAGGGGGTTTATCTCTGGGGCCAACGTCCTGACTTTC.

The V gene is TRBV2, the J gene TRBJ1-1; no clear D. This CDR3 is 12 amino acids long. With 6 bases removed from V and 8 bases from J, the gap between germline ends came to 13 bases. Germline assignment: CDR1 SNHLY and CDR2 FYNNEI. The CDR3 region is CASSASAGEAFF. CDR3 DNA: TGTGCCAGCAGCGCCTCAGCGGGGGAAGCTTTCTTT.

This chain uses TRBV2 with TRBJ2-4; possible D gene TRBD2, 6 bases. CDR1 and CDR2 from the germline V gene are SNHLY and FYNNEI. Between the trimmed V and J ends, which lost 2 bases and 2 bases, there was a span of 19 bases. The CDR3 contains 18 residues. CDR3 amino acids: CASSEMGGWEWSKNIQYF. In DNA, the CDR3 is TGTGCCAGCAGTGAAATGGGGGGTTGGGAGTGGTCCAAAAACATTCAGTACTTC.

The chain carries TRBV5-8 and TRBJ1-5, with TRBD1 matching 7 bases. CDR3 length: 15 residues. V lost 6 bases to trimming and J lost 1 base; unmatched junction nucleotides: 7. Germline V gene data show CDR1 as SGHTS and CDR2 as YDEGEE. The CDR3 sequence is CASTLGQTSNQPQHF. The CDR3 coding sequence is TGTGCCAGCACCCTGGGACAGACAAGCAATCAGCCCCAGCATTTT.

This clone was picked up one time. The genes are TRBV19 and TRBJ1-5, with D tentatively TRBD1 (6 bases). Trimming left V 5 bases short and J 1 base short, with 12 bases between. Germline V gene data show CDR1 as LNHDA and CDR2 as SQIVND (reference sequence). The CDR3 length is 15 residues. This CDR3 reads CASSSQGHSNQPQHF. CDR3 nucleotide sequence: TGTGCCAGTAGTTCACAGGGCCACAGCAATCAGCCCCAGCATTTT.

The V call is TRBV7-6, the J call TRBJ2-6; TRBD1 agrees at 10 bases. V dropped 4 bases and J dropped 1; count of bases not matched to a gene: 13. This CDR3 spans 20 amino acids. The germline V gene encodes CDR1 SGHVS and CDR2 FNYEAQ. Here the CDR3 reads CASSSRKPGQGYSGANVLTF. The CDR3 DNA sequence: TGTGCCAGCAGCTCCCGGAAACCGGGACAGGGGTATTCTGGGGCCAACGTCCTGACTTTC.

The J gene is TRBJ2-1, the V gene TRBV2; 9 bases fit TRBD1. The germline CDR1 and CDR2 sequences are SNHLY and FYNNEI. This CDR3 region has 12 residues. V gave up 6 bases and J gave up 6 bases; unmatched junction bases: 0. The CDR3 DNA is TGTGCCAGCAGGGACAGGGGCAATGAGCAGTTCTTC. This translates into CASRDRGNEQFF.

V usage is TRBV2 and J usage is TRBJ2-1, with 10 bases fitting TRBD1. V lost 4 bases, J lost 7 bases, and 4 bases stayed unmatched. CDR1 SNHLY and CDR2 FYNNEI come from the germline V gene. This CDR3 has 14 residues. In nucleotides, the CDR3 is TGTGCCAGCAGTGGACAGGGGGCTTGGAATGAGCAGTTCTTC. This encodes CASSGQGAWNEQFF.

Details on this clone: Distinct nucleotide sequences in the sample also encode this CDR3. The chain uses TRBV6-1 and TRBJ2-6; tentatively, D is TRBD2 (5 bases). V lost 2 bases and J 1 base, leaving 6 bases between the germline ends. Germline assignment: CDR1 MNHNS and CDR2 SASEGT. This CDR3 contains 15 residues. CDR3 sequence reads: CASSERGSGANVLTF. CDR3 sequence (DNA): TGTGCCAGCAGTGAACGGGGTTCTGGGGCCAACGTCCTGACTTTC.

The genes are TRBV13 and TRBJ1-2; 9 bases agree with TRBD1. Trimming at V came to 7 bases and at J to 8 bases, leaving 11 bases not matched to a gene. The CDR3 has 14 amino acids. CDR1 and CDR2 (germline): PRHDT, FYEKMQ (reference sequence). The CDR3 nucleotides are TGTGCCAGCAACTTCAGGACAGGGGTGAAGGGCTACACCTTC. Translation gives CASNFRTGVKGYTF. Filled out from reference TRBV13 and TRBJ1-2, the complete variable domain reads AAGVIQSPRHLIKEKRETATLKCYPIPRHDTVYWYQQGPGQDPQFLISFYEKMQSDKGSIPDRFSAQQFSDYHSELNMSSLELGDSALYFCASNFRTGVKGYTFGSGTRLTVV.

This chain joins TRBV6-4 and TRBJ2-1; D may be TRBD1 (6 bases). V lost 0 bases to trimming and J lost 4 bases, with 13 bases between them. Germline V gene sequence: CDR1 MRHNA, CDR2 SNTAGT. CDR3 length: 16 residues. CDR3: CASSDSTGKRYNEQFF. In nucleotides, the CDR3 is TGTGCCAGCAGTGACTCTACAGGGAAGAGGTACAATGAGCAGTTCTTC.

The chain has TRBV7-8 and TRBJ2-2; 11 nucleotides align to TRBD1. The V and J ends lost 5 bases and 5 bases, in that order; junction bases with no gene match: 10. The CDR3 has 17 amino acids. CDR1 and CDR2 from the germline V gene are SGHVS and FQNEAQ. DNA for the CDR3: TGTGCCAGCAGCCCGGACAGGGGGCGGTCAATAACCGGGGAGCTGTTTTTT. Protein product: CASSPDRGRSITGELFF.

This chain connects TRBV1 to TRBJ2-5; TRBD2, the table's D call, was not compared with the DNA. TRBV1 is assigned pseudogene status. The length of the CDR3 is 16 residues. The chain's CDR3 is CTSSHERSDLQETQYF. In DNA form, the CDR3 reads TGCACCAGCAGCCATGAACGGTCGGACTTACAAGAGACCCAGTACTTC.